These T cell receptor beta chains were read from a single sample in a study of T cell responses to AZD1222 COVID-19 vaccine. The table came from immunoSEQ multiplex PCR; TCRdb's copy has only in-frame clones and leaves some out. This sample yields more than 95,000 clones, of which 85% to 90% are seen a single time; 6.5% to 8% belongs to the top ten. Material: peripheral blood, obtained on day 0 of AZD1222 vaccination. Receptors originate from an adult in good health. Each CDR3 is given with its conserved first and last residue. The D gene is left open where the match is weak. Size values are once, few and many counts, or a class for expanded clones, and some rows have none.

V	size	J	D	DNA	CDR3
TRBV3-1/TRBV3-2	.	TRBJ1-2	.	TGTGCCAGCAGCCCGGGGGGGGAGAATGGTGGCTACACCTTC	CASSPGGENGGYTF
TRBV28	few	TRBJ1-1	TRBD1	TGTGCCAGCAGCAGAAGGGGGCACACTGAAGCTTTCTTT	CASSRRGHTEAFF
TRBV5-8	.	TRBJ1-2	.	TGTGCCAGCAGCTTGGAGGCAGGGCACGGGGGCTACACCTTC	CASSLEAGHGGYTF
TRBV29-1	.	TRBJ2-7	.	TGCAGCGTTGATGGGGGGATCTACGAGCAGTACTTC	CSVDGGIYEQYF
TRBV6-2/TRBV6-3	few	TRBJ2-1	TRBD2	TGTGCCAGCAGCCAACCTAGCGGGGTTTACAATGAGCAGTTCTTC	CASSQPSGVYNEQFF
TRBV28	.	TRBJ1-4	.	TGTGCCAGCAGTTCTCCCGCCCAGGGCGCAACTAATGAAAAACTGTTTTTT	CASSSPAQGATNEKLFF
TRBV19	once	TRBJ2-1	.	TGTGCCAGTAGTAAAATAGGGAACGATGAGCAGTTCTTC	CASSKIGNDEQFF
TRBV4-3	.	TRBJ2-5	.	TGCGCCAGCAGCCAAGCCTTCAGCAGGGCCGGGACCCAGTACTTC	CASSQAFSRAGTQYF
TRBV12-3/TRBV12-4	few	TRBJ1-2	.	TGTGCCAGCAGGGACAGAGCTAACTATGGCTACACCTTC	CASRDRANYGYTF
TRBV15	.	TRBJ2-5	.	TGTGCCACCAGCAGAGATTATACAGAAGAGACCCAGTACTTC	CATSRDYTEETQYF
TRBV29-1	.	TRBJ1-1	TRBD1	TGCAGCGTGGACAGGCATGCGAACACTGAAGCTTTCTTT	CSVDRHANTEAFF